Below are 20 T cell receptor beta chains sequenced from a single sample in a study of blood T cell repertoires in COVID-19. Repertoires were generated with immunoSEQ multiplex PCR, while TCRdb's copy carries only in-frame clones and drops some. The sample consists of 250,000 to 300,000 clones, 85% to 90% of them appearing once. The sequencing sample was made of peripheral blood. Every receptor here comes from a woman in her thirties with COVID-19, enrolled during active disease.

This clone was counted a single time. V and J are TRBV24-1 and TRBJ2-1; TRBD1 aligns across 7 bases. This CDR3 has 14 residues. The J segment lost 8 bases and the V segment lost 12 bases, leaving 15 bases of the junction unmatched. CDR1 KGHDR and CDR2 SFDVKD come from the germline V gene. The CDR3 loop reads CAPKADREQDEQFF. The CDR3 DNA reads TGTGCCCCCAAGGCCGACAGGGAGCAAGATGAGCAGTTCTTC.

J is TRBJ2-5 and V is TRBV6-2 or TRBV6-3, with 11 nucleotides matching TRBD2. The CDR3 has 17 amino acids. The germline V gene has CDR1 MNHEY and CDR2 SVGEGT. The junction had 17 bases not matched to a gene; V was cut back by 5 bases and J by 9 bases. The chain's CDR3 is CASSRARRLAGNVPQYF. CDR3 DNA: TGTGCCAGCAGTCGGGCTCGACGACTAGCGGGGAACGTACCCCAGTACTTC.

The chain uses TRBV4-1 and TRBJ2-3, with 10 positions matching TRBD2. CDR1 and CDR2 from the germline V gene are MGHRA and YSYEKL. V lost 0 bases and J lost 2; bases outside the gene matches: 8. The CDR3 covers 18 residues. The CDR3 coding sequence is TGCGCCAGCAGCCAAGATCCCCTTAGCGGGGGGTACACAGATACGCAGTATTTT. It codes for CASSQDPLSGGYTDTQYF.

The chain combines TRBV7-8 with TRBJ2-7; TRBD1 aligns across 10 bases. V was clipped by 2 bases and J by 4 bases; unmatched bases: 5. The CDR3 contains 15 residues. Germline CDR1 SGHVS, CDR2 FQNEAQ. CDR3 sequence reads: CASSLPTGGMYEQYF. The CDR3 DNA sequence: TGTGCCAGCAGCTTACCGACAGGGGGCATGTACGAGCAGTACTTC.

The V gene is TRBV18, the J gene TRBJ2-7; 8 bases align to TRBD2. J was trimmed by 2 bases and V by 1 base; bases with no gene match: 1. Germline-derived CDR1 and CDR2 are KGHSH and LQKENI. This CDR3 contains 14 residues. The CDR3 DNA is TGTGCCAGCTCACCACTAGCGGGGACCTACGAGCAGTACTTC. Translating gives CASSPLAGTYEQYF.

In its sample, this clone was seen once. This sequence joins TRBV5-4 and TRBJ2-3, with D maybe TRBD2 (6 bases). The CDR3 has 13 residues. Between the trimmed V and J ends, which lost 1 base and 6 bases, there was a span of 9 bases. The V gene's germline CDR1 is SGHNT and CDR2 YYREEE (reference sequence). In nucleotides, the CDR3 is TGTGCCAGCAGCTTGTCCCGGGGGGATACGCAGTATTTT. Protein product: CASSLSRGDTQYF.

V and J are TRBV27 and TRBJ2-1; 13 bases are shared with TRBD2. V lost 8 bases, J lost 5 bases, and 6 bases stayed unmatched. CDR3 size: 15 residues. CDR1 and CDR2 from the germline V gene are MNHEY and SMNVEV (reference sequence). CDR3 nucleotides: TGTGCCAGCCGAAACGGACTAGCGGGGGACAATGAGCAGTTCTTC. The encoded protein is CASRNGLAGDNEQFF.

This chain connects TRBV6-1 to TRBJ2-3, with D hard to call. The CDR3 has 12 residues. Trimming removed 1 base from V and 10 bases from J, with 9 bases in between. CDR1 is MNHNS, CDR2 SASEGT, per germline. CDR3 region: CASSEGYEPQYF. CDR3 coding DNA: TGTGCCAGCAGTGAAGGGTACGAGCCGCAGTATTTT.

This chain uses TRBV24-1 with TRBJ2-3; D is undetermined. The V gene lost 6 bases and the J gene lost 2 bases, with 11 bases spanning the gap. Germline CDR1 is KGHDR and CDR2 is SFDVKD. The CDR3 contains 14 residues. The CDR3 DNA reads as TGTGCCACCAGTCAGTCAGGCCCCACAGATACGCAGTATTTT. Translated: CATSQSGPTDTQYF.

V gene TRBV28 combines with J gene TRBJ1-1; a weak D match, TRBD1 (6 bases). V lost 4 bases and J lost 3, with 12 bases in between. The CDR3 contains 14 residues. CDR1 is MDHEN, CDR2 SYDVKM, per germline. The CDR3 loop is CASSSAGGHTEAFF. Written as DNA, the CDR3 is TGTGCCAGCAGTTCTGCGGGGGGCCACACTGAAGCTTTCTTT.

The gene calls are TRBV6-5 and TRBJ1-1; D is unclear. Trimming shortened V by 3 bases and J by 11 bases, and 10 bases separated the two germline ends. The germline V gene has CDR1 MNHEY and CDR2 SVGAGI. The CDR3 totals 11 residues. CDR3 region: CASSYLEMAFF. Written as DNA, the CDR3 is TGTGCCAGCAGTTATTTGGAGATGGCTTTCTTT.

V usage is TRBV14 and J usage is TRBJ2-7; D is possibly TRBD2 (6 bases). The CDR3 loop spans 13 amino acids. The V and J ends lost 4 bases and 9 bases respectively, with 16 bases between them. Germline V gene data show CDR1 as SGHDN and CDR2 as FVKESK. The CDR3 DNA reads TGTGCCAGCAGCCCACCTGGGGGGAGCGGGCAGTACTTC. Amino acids: CASSPPGGSGQYF.

A single count supports this clone. The gene calls are TRBV10-1 and TRBJ2-7; 7 bases map to TRBD1. V shed 4 bases, J shed 3 bases, and the junction held 12 bases outside the gene matches. The CDR3 sequence is 16 residues long. Germline V CDR1 and CDR2: WNHNN, SYGVQD (reference sequence). The CDR3 loop is CASSGPGTAEVYEQYF. In DNA form, the CDR3 reads TGCGCCAGCAGTGGTCCCGGGACAGCCGAAGTCTACGAGCAGTACTTC.

This chain joins TRBV10-3 and TRBJ2-3; D unresolved. Trimming took 10 bases from V and 0 from J, leaving 11 bases between them. Germline V gene data show CDR1 as ENHRY and CDR2 as SYGVKD. CDR3 size: 13 residues. CDR3 region: CATESTSTDTQYF. The CDR3 coding sequence is TGTGCCACCGAGTCGACTAGCACAGATACGCAGTATTTT.

For the CDR3, the DNA is TGCGCCAGCAGCCAGGGGGCCGTGAATGGCTACACCTTC. Translation gives CASSQGAVNGYTF. The J gene is TRBJ1-2, the V gene TRBV4-1; possible D gene TRBD1, 6 bases. The V gene lost 3 bases and the J gene lost 6 bases, with 11 bases spanning the gap. Germline loops: CDR1 MGHRA, CDR2 YSYEKL. The CDR3 totals 13 residues.

The CDR3 DNA reads as TGTGCCAGCACCCCCCTCTCGGACAGCTTGAACACTGAAGCTTTCTTT. It specifies CASTPLSDSLNTEAFF. The chain uses TRBV28 and TRBJ1-1; tentatively, D is TRBD1 (6 bases). CDR1 is MDHEN and CDR2 is SYDVKM in the germline V gene. Trimming pared 7 bases from V and 0 bases from J, leaving 18 bases between. This CDR3 contains 16 residues. The whole variable domain, remainder taken from reference TRBV28 and TRBJ1-1, is DVKVTQSSRYLVKRTGEKVFLECVQDMDHENMFWYRQDPGLGLRLIYFSYDVKMKEKGDIPEGYSVSREKKERFSLILESASTNQTSMYLCASTPLSDSLNTEAFFGQGTRLTVV.

The V gene is TRBV7-2, the J gene TRBJ1-4; 9 bases are shared with TRBD1. The CDR3 has 15 residues. CDR1 and CDR2 (germline): SGHTA, FQGNSA. J gave up 7 bases and V 5 bases, and 8 bases lay outside the gene matches. The CDR3 sequence is CASSKQGAFREKLFF. For the CDR3, the DNA is TGTGCCAGCAGCAAACAGGGGGCTTTCCGTGAAAAACTGTTTTTT. The full variable domain, with the rest looked up from reference TRBV7-2 and TRBJ1-4, is GAGVSQSPSNKVTEKGKDVELRCDPISGHTALYWYRQSLGQGLEFLIYFQGNSAPDKSGLPSDRFSAERTGGSVSTLTIQRTQQEDSAVYLCASSKQGAFREKLFFGSGTQLSVL.

This chain connects TRBV28 to TRBJ2-7, with a weak D call TRBD1 (6 bases). The CDR3 covers 14 residues. The V gene's germline CDR1 is MDHEN and CDR2 SYDVKM. The V end lost 2 bases, the J end lost 5 bases, and 13 bases lay between the germline ends. The CDR3 is CASSLTGQGNEQYF. The CDR3 DNA sequence: TGTGCCAGCAGTTTAACGGGACAAGGGAACGAGCAGTACTTC.

The genes are TRBV2 and TRBJ2-1; D may be TRBD1 (5 bases). The CDR3 contains 13 residues. Germline CDR1 SNHLY, CDR2 FYNNEI. V was pared by 7 bases and J by 4 bases, with 11 bases between. In DNA, the CDR3 is TGTGCCAGCAATGCAGGGTTATACAATGAGCAGTTCTTC. This gives the protein CASNAGLYNEQFF.

The rearrangement links TRBV2 to TRBJ2-1, with 7 bases that match TRBD2. V trimming: 5 bases; J trimming: 3 bases; junction bases outside the gene matches: 7. From germline, CDR1 is SNHLY and CDR2 FYNNEI. This CDR3 is 15 amino acids long. The CDR3: CASSRSGGHYNEQFF. CDR3 nucleotide sequence: TGTGCCAGCAGTAGGTCGGGGGGTCACTACAATGAGCAGTTCTTC.